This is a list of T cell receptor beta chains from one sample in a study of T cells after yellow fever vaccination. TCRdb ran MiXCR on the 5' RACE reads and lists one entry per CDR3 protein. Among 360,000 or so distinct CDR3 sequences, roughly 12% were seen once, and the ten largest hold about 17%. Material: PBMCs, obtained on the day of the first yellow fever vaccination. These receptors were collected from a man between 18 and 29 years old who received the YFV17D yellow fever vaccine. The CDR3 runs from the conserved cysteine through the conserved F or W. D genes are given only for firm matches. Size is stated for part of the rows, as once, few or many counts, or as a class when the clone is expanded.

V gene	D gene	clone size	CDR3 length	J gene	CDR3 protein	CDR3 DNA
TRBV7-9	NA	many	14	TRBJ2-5	CASSFPYSPETQYF	TGTGCCAGCAGCTTCCCCTATAGTCCAGAGACCCAGTACTTC
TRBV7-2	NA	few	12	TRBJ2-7	CASSDDRSEQYF	TGTGCCAGCAGCGATGACAGGTCCGAGCAGTACTTC
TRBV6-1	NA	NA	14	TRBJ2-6	CAGGLTAGANVLTF	TGTGCCGGCGGTCTGACAGCTGGGGCCAACGTCCTGACTTTC
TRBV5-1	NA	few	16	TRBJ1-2	CASSLGRTGTNYGYTF	TGCGCCAGCAGCCTCGGACGGACCGGGACTAACTATGGCTACACCTTC
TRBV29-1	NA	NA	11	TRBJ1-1	CSHPWGTEAFF	TGCAGCCACCCCTGGGGCACTGAAGCTTTCTTT
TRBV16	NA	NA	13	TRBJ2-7	CASSHTIPYEQYF	TGTGCCAGCAGCCATACGATACCCTACGAGCAGTACTTC
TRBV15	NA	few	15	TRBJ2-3	CATSRPAMSTDTQYF	TGTGCCACCAGCAGGCCGGCGATGAGCACAGATACGCAGTATTTT
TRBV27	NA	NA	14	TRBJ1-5	CASSSPYRNQPQHF	TGTGCCAGCAGTTCCCCGTATAGAAATCAGCCCCAGCATTTT
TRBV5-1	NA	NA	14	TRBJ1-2	CASSFHGQTYGYTF	TGCGCCAGCAGCTTTCACGGACAGACCTATGGCTACACCTTC
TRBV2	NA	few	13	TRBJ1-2	CASLQGGYYGYTF	TGTGCCAGCCTCCAGGGAGGGTACTATGGCTACACCTTC
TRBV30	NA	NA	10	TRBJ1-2	CAWTQQGVVF	TGTGCCTGGACACAACAGGGTGTAGTCTTC
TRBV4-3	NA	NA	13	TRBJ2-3	CASSQERVDTQYF	TGCGCCAGCAGCCAAGAGCGGGTAGATACGCAGTATTTT
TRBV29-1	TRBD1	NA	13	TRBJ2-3	CSALGQGTDTQYF	TGCAGCGCCTTGGGACAGGGAACAGATACGCAGTATTTT
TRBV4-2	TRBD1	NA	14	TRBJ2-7	CASSRPGQGAEQYF	TGTGCCAGCAGCCGACCGGGACAGGGAGCCGAGCAGTACTTC
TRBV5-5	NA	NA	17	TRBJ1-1	CASSLMGLPRRGTEAFF	TGTGCCAGCAGCTTGATGGGACTCCCAAGAAGGGGCACTGAAGCTTTCTTT
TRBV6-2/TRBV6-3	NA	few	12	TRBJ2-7	CASSYGYYEQYF	TGTGCCAGCAGTTACGGGTACTACGAGCAGTACTTC
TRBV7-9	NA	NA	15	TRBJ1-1	CASSLIDGGITEAFF	TGTGCCAGCAGCTTAATCGACGGGGGAATAACTGAAGCTTTCTTT
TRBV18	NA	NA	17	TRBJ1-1	CASSPTVGRVGNTEAFF	TGTGCCAGCTCGCCGACCGTTGGCAGGGTAGGGAACACTGAAGCTTTCTTT
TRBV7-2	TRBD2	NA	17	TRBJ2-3	CASSLVGGGGSTDTQYF	TGTGCCAGCAGCTTAGTGGGCGGCGGGGGGAGCACAGATACGCAGTATTTT
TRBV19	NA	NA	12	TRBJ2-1	CASSIGRNEQFF	TGTGCCAGTAGTATCGGTCGGAATGAGCAGTTCTTC
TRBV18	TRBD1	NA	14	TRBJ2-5	CASSFAGTEETQYF	TGTGCCAGCTCATTTGCCGGGACAGAAGAGACCCAGTACTTC
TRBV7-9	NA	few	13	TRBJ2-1	CASSSLVVGEQFF	TGTGCCAGCAGCTCTTTAGTTGTGGGTGAGCAGTTCTTC
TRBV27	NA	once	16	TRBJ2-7	CASSPRAGTGSYEQYF	TGTGCCAGCAGTCCTCGTGCCGGGACCGGATCCTACGAGCAGTACTTC
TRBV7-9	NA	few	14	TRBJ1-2	CASSPTDAVPIYTF	TGTGCCAGCAGCCCGACAGATGCCGTCCCTATCTACACCTTC
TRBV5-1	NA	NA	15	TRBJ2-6	CASSPVISGANVLTF	TGCGCCAGCAGCCCGGTGATTTCTGGGGCCAACGTCCTGACTTTC
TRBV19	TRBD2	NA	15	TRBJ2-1	CASSIDAGGLNEQFF	TGTGCCAGTAGTATAGATGCGGGGGGCCTCAATGAGCAGTTCTTC
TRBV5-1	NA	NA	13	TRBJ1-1	CATFGDGQTEAFF	TGCGCCACCTTCGGGGATGGGCAAACTGAAGCTTTCTTT
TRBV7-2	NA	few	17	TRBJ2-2	CASSSPLRGHDTGELFF	TGTGCCAGCAGCTCCCCCTTACGGGGCCACGACACCGGGGAGCTGTTTTTT
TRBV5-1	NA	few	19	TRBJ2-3	CASSLSGLFRARDTDTQYF	TGCGCCAGCAGCTTGTCCGGGTTGTTTAGGGCGCGGGACACAGATACGCAGTATTTT
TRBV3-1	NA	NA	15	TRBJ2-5	CASSQVKRGQETQYF	TGTGCCAGCAGCCAAGTGAAAAGGGGGCAAGAGACCCAGTACTTC
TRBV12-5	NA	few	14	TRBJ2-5	CASAYGPLQETQYF	TGTGCTAGTGCCTACGGGCCGCTGCAAGAGACCCAGTACTTC
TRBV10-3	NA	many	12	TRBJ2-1	CAISKGANEQFF	TGTGCCATCAGCAAGGGTGCAAATGAGCAGTTCTTC
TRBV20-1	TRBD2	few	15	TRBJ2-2	CSARDAGGNTGELFF	TGCAGTGCTAGAGATGCGGGGGGGAACACCGGGGAGCTGTTTTTT
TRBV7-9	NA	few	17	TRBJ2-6	CASSWGALSSGANVLTF	TGTGCCAGCAGCTGGGGGGCGCTTTCAAGTGGGGCCAACGTCCTGACTTTC
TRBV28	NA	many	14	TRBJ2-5	CASSSPALQETQYF	TGTGCCAGCAGTTCTCCGGCCTTACAAGAGACCCAGTACTTC
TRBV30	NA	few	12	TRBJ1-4	CAWSAGIEKLFF	TGTGCCTGGAGTGCGGGCATTGAAAAACTGTTTTTT
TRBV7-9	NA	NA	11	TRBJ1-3	CASPQGNTIYF	TGTGCCTCCCCCCAGGGAAACACCATATATTTT
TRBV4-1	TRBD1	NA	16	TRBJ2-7	CASSPPLQDRDYEQYF	TGCGCCAGCAGCCCCCCCCTGCAGGACAGGGACTACGAGCAGTACTTC
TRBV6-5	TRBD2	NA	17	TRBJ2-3	CASSYDPLAGGSDTQYF	TGTGCCAGCAGTTATGATCCGCTAGCGGGGGGTTCAGATACGCAGTATTTT
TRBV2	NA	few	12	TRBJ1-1	CASSEAGVGAFF	TGTGCCAGCAGTGAGGCGGGGGTCGGAGCTTTCTTT